This T cell receptor (beta chain) was recorded in a study of beta chain features in type 1 diabetes. On average, the one heparinised blood draw given by each donor was approximately 100 mL. Expressed TCRB transcripts were sequenced because the isolated RNA had all been reverse transcribed beforehand. Naive, central memory and regulatory T cell samples averaged approximately 3.6 million immunoSEQ reads each. The repertoire was sequenced with immunoSEQ multiplex PCR; TCRdb's copy has only in-frame clones and lacks some. This sample has under 900,000 clones, with about a sixth found just once. The CDR3 has 15 amino acids. Germline loops: CDR1 SNHLY, CDR2 FYNNEI. V gave up 0 bases and J gave up 4 bases, with 13 bases separating them.

The receptor's source is a woman under 30 in good health. The sample was naive CD4+ T cells from blood. V usage is TRBV2 and J usage is TRBJ2-7; D gene uncertain. The CDR3 spells CASSEAGVRAYEQYF. As DNA, the CDR3 is TGTGCCAGCAGTGAAGCTGGGGTCCGCGCATACGAGCAGTACTTC.